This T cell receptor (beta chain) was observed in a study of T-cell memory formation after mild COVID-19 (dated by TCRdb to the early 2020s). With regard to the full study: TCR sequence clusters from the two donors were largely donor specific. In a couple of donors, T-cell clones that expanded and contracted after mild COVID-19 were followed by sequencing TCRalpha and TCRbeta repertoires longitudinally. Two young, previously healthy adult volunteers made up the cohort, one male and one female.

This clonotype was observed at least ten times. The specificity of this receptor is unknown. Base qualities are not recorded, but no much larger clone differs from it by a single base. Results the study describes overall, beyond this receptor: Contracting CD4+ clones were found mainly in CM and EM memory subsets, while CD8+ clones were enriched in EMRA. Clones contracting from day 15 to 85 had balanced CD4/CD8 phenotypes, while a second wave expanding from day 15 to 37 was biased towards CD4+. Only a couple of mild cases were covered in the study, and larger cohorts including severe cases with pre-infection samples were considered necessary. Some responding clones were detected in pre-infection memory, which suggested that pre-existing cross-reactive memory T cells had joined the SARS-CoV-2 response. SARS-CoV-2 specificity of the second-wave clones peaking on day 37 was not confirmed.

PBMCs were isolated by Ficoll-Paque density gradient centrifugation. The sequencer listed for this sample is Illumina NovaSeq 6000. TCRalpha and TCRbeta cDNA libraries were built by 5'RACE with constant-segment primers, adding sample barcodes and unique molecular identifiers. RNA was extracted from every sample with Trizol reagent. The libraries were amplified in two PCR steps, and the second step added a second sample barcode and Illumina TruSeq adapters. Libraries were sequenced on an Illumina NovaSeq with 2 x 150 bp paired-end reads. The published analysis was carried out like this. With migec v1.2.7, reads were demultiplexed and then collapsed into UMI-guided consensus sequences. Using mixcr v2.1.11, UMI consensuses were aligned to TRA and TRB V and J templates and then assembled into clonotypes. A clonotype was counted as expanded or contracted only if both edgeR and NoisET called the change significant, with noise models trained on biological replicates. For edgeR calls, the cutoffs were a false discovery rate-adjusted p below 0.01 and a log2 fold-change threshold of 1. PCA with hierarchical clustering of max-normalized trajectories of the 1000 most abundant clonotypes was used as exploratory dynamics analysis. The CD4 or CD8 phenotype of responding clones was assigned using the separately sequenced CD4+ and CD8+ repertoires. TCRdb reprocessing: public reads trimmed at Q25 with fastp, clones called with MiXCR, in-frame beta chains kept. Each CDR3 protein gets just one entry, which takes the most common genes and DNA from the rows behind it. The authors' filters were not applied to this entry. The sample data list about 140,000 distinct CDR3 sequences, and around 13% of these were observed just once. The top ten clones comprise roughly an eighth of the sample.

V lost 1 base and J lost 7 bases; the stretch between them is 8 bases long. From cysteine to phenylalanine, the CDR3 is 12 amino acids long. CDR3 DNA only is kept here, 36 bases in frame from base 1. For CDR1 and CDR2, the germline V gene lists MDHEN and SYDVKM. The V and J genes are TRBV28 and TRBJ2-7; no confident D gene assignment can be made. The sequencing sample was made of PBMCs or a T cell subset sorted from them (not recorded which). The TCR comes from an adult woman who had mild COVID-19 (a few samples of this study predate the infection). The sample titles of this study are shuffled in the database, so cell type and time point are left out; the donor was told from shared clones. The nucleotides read TGTGCCAGCAGTTTATTGAACCGGGAGCAGTACTTC. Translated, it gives CASSLLNREQYF.